The present T cell receptor beta chain was sequenced within a study of blood T cell repertoires in COVID-19. Some clones are missing from TCRdb's copy, which holds only in-frame ones; the method was immunoSEQ multiplex PCR. The sample contains a few hundred thousand clones, around 90% of which appear only once. Enrollees, about 18 to 89 years old, lived in fewer than 25 US areas. Germline loops: CDR1 DFQATT, CDR2 SNEGSKA (reference sequence). The CDR3 covers 13 residues. The ends were cut back, 3 bases at V and 3 bases at J, with 10 bases in the middle. This TCR was recovered from a man aged 25 to 45 who had been exposed to COVID-19. Sequenced: PBMCs or T cells enriched from blood (not recorded which). The chain uses TRBV20-1 and TRBJ2-3; D possibly corresponds to TRBD2 (5 bases). In DNA, the CDR3 is TGCAGTGCTAGTTCCGGGGAAACAGATACGCAGTATTTT. It is translated as CSASSGETDTQYF.